This record concerns one TCR beta chain sequence. Its specificity is unknown. Germline lookup yields CDR1 MDHEN and CDR2 SYDVKM. This CDR3 region has 17 residues. The J segment lost 1 base and the V segment lost 0 bases, leaving 6 bases of the junction unmatched. The sample belongs to a study of CD8+ T cells in alopecia areata. Study details: Patients remained on tofacitinib for 6 to 18 months and then went 6 months without it. The percentage of affected scalp area served as the score of severity for treated patients.

Treatment: oral pan-JAK inhibitor, 5-10 mg twice daily. Study-level results: Researchers reported that TCR sharing among patients proved less clear than in mice, possibly HLA-linked. Lesional scalp displayed greater clonality than normal scalp, most notably in alopecia totalis/universalis.

cDNA serving as the sequencing template came from extracted, reverse transcribed RNA. Only in-frame clones appear in the TCRdb table, and some are missing; sequencing was by immunoSEQ multiplex PCR. The sample includes some 95,000 clones, roughly 46% of them seen just once. This sample comprised CD8+ T cells sorted from blood, obtained at week 24, from a patient treated with tofacitinib. V gene TRBV28 combines with J gene TRBJ2-5; the match to TRBD2 covers 9 bases. The TCR sequence derives from a human donor with alopecia areata. Written as DNA, the CDR3 is TGTGCCAGCAGTTTATGGACTAGCGGAGCTTCCCAAGAGACCCAGTACTTC. The encoded protein is CASSLWTSGASQETQYF. Variable domain in full (rest from reference TRBV28 and TRBJ2-5): DVKVTQSSRYLVKRTGEKVFLECVQDMDHENMFWYRQDPGLGLRLIYFSYDVKMKEKGDIPEGYSVSREKKERFSLILESASTNQTSMYLCASSLWTSGASQETQYFGPGTRLLVL.